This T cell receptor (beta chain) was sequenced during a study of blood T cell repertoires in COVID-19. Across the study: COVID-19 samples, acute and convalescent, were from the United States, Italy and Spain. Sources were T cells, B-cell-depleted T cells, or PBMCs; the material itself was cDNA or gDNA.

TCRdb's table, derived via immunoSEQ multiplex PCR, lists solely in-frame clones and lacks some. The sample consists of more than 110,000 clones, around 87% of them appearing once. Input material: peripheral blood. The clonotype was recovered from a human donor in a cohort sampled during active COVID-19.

The DNA of the CDR3 is TGTGCCAGCACCTTGGACAGGGGCAATGAGCAGTTCTTC. Amino acids: CASTLDRGNEQFF. V is TRBV27 and J is TRBJ2-1, with 9 bases lining up with TRBD1. CDR3 length: 13 residues. In germline, CDR1 is MNHEY, CDR2 SMNVEV (reference sequence). With 7 bases clipped from V and 6 bases from J, the junction kept 4 bases outside the gene matches.